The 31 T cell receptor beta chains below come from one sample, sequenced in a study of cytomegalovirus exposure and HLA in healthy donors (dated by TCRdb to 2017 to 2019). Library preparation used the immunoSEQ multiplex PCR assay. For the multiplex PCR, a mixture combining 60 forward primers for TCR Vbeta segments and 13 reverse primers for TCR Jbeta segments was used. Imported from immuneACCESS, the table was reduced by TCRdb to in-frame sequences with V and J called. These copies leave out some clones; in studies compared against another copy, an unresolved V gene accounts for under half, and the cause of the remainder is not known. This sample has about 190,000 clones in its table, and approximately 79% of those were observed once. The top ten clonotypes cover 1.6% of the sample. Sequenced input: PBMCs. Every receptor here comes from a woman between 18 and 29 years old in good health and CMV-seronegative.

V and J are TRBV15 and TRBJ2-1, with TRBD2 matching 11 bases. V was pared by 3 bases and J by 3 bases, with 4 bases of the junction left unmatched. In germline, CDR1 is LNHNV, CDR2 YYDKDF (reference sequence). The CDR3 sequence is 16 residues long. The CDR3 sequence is CATSSPGLAVYNEQFF. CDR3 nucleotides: TGTGCCACCAGCAGCCCGGGACTAGCGGTCTACAATGAGCAGTTCTTC.

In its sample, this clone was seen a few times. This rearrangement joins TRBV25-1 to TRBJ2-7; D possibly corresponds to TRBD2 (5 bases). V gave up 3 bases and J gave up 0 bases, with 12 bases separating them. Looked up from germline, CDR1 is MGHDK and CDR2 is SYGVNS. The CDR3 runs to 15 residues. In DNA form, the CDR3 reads TGTGCCAGCAGTGACTTTGCGGGCGGCTCCTACGAGCAGTACTTC. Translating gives CASSDFAGGSYEQYF.

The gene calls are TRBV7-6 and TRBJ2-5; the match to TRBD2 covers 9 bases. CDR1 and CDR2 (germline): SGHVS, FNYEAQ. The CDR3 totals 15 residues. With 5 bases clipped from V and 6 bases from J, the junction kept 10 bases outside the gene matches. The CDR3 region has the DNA TGTGCCAGCAGCCCTCCATTAGGGACTAGCAAGACCCAGTACTTC. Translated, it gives CASSPPLGTSKTQYF.

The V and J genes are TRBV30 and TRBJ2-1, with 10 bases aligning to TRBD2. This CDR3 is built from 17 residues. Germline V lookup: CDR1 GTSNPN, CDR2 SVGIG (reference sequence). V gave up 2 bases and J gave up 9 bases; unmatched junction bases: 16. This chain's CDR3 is CAWSPPGASGRISEQFF. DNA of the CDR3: TGTGCCTGGAGTCCACCTGGGGCTAGCGGGAGAATATCTGAGCAGTTCTTC.

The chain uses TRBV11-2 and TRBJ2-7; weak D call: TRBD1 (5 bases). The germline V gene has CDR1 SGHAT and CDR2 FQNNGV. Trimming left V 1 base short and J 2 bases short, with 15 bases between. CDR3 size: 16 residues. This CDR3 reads CASSLVWSRATYEQYF. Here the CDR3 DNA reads TGTGCCAGCAGCTTAGTTTGGTCCAGGGCCACCTACGAGCAGTACTTC.

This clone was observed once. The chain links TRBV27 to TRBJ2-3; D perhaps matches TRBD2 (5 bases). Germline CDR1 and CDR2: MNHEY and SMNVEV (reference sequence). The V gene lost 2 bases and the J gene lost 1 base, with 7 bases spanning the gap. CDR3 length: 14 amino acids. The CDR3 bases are TGTGCCAGCAGTTTACTCGGGGGCACAGATACGCAGTATTTT. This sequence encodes CASSLLGGTDTQYF.

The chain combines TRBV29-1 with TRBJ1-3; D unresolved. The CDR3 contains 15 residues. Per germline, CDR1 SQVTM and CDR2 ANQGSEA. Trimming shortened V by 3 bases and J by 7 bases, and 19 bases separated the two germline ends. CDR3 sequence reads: CSVEVRGRKANTIYF. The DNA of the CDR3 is TGCAGCGTTGAGGTGAGAGGCAGAAAGGCCAACACCATATATTTT.

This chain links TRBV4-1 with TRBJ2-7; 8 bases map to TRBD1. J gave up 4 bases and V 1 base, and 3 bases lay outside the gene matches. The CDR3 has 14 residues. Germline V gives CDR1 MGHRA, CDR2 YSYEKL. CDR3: CASSQVDRGYEQYF. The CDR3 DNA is TGCGCCAGCAGCCAAGTCGACAGGGGTTACGAGCAGTACTTC.

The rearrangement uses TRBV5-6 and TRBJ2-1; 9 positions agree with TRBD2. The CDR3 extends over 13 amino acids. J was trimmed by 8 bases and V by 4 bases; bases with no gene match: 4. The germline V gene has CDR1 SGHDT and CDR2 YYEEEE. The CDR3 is CASSPGTSYEQFF. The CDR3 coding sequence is TGTGCCAGCAGCCCAGGGACTAGCTATGAGCAGTTCTTC.

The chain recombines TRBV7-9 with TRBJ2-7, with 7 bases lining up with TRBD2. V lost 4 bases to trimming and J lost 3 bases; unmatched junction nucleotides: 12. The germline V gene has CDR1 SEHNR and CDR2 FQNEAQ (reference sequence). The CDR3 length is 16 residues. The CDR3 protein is CASSSSLAEKIYEQYF. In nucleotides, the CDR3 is TGTGCCAGCAGCTCTTCCCTAGCGGAAAAGATCTACGAGCAGTACTTC.

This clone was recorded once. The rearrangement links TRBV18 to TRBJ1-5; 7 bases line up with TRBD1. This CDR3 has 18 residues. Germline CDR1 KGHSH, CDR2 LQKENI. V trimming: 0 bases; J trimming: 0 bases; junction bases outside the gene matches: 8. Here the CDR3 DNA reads TGTGCCAGCTCACCACCAGGGACAGAGACTTTTAGCAATCAGCCCCAGCATTTT. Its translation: CASSPPGTETFSNQPQHF.

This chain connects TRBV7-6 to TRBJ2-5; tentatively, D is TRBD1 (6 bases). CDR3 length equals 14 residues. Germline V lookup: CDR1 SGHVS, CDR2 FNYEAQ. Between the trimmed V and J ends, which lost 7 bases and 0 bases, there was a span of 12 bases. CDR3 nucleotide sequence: TGTGCCAGCACCCTGGACAGATACCAAGAGACCCAGTACTTC. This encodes CASTLDRYQETQYF.

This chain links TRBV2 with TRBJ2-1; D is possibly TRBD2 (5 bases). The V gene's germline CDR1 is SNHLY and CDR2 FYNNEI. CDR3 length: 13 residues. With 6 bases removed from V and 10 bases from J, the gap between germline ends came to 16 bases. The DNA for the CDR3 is TGTGCCAGCAGCCCAACCGGACTGGACGAGCAGTTCTTC. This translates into CASSPTGLDEQFF.

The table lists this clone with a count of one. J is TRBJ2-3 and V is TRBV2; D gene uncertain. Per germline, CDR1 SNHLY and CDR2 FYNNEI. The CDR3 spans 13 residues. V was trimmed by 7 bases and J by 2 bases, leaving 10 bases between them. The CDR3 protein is CASTSVNTDTQYF. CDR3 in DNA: TGTGCCAGCACCTCAGTAAACACAGATACGCAGTATTTT.

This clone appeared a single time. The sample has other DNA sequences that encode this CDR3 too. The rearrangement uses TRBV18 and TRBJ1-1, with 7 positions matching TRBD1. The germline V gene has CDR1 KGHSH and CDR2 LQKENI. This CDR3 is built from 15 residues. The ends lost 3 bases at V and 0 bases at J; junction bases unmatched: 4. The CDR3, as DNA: TGTGCCAGCTCACCCCTGGGACAGCTGAACACTGAAGCTTTCTTT. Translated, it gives CASSPLGQLNTEAFF. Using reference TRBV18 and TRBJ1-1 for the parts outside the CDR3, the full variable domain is NAGVMQNPRHLVRRRGQEARLRCSPMKGHSHVYWYRQLPEEGLKFMVYLQKENIIDESGMPKERFSAEFPKEGPSILRIQQVVRGDSAAYFCASSPLGQLNTEAFFGQGTRLTVV.

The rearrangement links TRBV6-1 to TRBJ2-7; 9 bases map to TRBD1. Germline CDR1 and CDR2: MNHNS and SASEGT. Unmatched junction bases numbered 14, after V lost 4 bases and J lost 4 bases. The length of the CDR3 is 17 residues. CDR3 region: CASSVASLGQGSYEQYF. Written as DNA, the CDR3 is TGTGCCAGCAGTGTAGCGAGTCTAGGACAGGGGTCTTACGAGCAGTACTTC.

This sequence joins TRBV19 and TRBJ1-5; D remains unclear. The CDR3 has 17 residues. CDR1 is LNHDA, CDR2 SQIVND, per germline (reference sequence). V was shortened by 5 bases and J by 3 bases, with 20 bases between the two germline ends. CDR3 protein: CASSPARAGLPNQPQHF. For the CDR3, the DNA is TGTGCCAGTAGTCCCGCCCGGGCAGGACTCCCCAATCAGCCCCAGCATTTT. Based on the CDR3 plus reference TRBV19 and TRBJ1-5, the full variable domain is DGGITQSPKYLFRKEGQNVTLSCEQNLNHDAMYWYRQDPGQGLRLIYYSQIVNDFQKGDIAEGYSVSREKKESFPLTVTSAQKNPTAFYLCASSPARAGLPNQPQHFGDGTRLSIL.

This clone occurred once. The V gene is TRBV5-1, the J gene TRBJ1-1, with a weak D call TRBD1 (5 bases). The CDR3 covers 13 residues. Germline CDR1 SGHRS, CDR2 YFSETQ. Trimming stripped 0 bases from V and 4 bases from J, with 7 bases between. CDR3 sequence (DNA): TGCGCCAGCAGCTTGGAAAGGGGCACTGAAGCTTTCTTT. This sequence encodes CASSLERGTEAFF.

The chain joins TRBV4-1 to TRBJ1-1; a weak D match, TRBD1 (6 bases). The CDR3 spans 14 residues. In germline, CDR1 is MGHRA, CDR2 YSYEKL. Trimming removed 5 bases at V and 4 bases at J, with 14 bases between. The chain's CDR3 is CASSSYREGTEAFF. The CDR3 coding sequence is TGCGCCAGCAGCTCTTACAGGGAAGGCACTGAAGCTTTCTTT.

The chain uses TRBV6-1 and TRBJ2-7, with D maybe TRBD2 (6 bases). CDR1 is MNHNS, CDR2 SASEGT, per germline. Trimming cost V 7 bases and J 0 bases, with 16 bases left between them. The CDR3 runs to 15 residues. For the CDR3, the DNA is TGTGCCAGCACGGAAGCGGGCTCCAGCTCCTACGAGCAGTACTTC. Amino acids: CASTEAGSSSYEQYF.

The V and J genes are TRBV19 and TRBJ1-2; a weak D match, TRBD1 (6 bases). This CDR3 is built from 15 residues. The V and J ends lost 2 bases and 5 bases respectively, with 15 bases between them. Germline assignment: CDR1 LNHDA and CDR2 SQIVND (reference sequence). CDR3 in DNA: TGTGCCAGTAGTATATCCGGGCAGGGGCGGTATGGCTACACCTTC. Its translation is CASSISGQGRYGYTF.

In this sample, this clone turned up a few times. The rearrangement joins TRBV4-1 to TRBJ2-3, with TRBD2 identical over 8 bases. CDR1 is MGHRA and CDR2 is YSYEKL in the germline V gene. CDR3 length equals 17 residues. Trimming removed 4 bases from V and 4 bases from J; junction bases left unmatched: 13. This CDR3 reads CASSPHKPGLVADTQYF. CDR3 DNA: TGCGCCAGCAGCCCGCACAAACCGGGACTAGTGGCAGATACGCAGTATTTT.

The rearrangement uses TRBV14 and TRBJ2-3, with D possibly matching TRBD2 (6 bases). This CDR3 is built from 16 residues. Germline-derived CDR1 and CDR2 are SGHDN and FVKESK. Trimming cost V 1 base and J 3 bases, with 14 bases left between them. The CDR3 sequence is CASSQVLGGGTDTQYF. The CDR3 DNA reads TGTGCCAGCAGCCAAGTTCTGGGCGGAGGGACAGATACGCAGTATTTT.

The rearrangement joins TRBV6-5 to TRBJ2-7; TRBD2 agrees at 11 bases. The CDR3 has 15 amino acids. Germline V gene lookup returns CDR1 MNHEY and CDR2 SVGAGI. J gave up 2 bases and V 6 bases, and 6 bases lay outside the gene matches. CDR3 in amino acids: CASSPPTSGAYEQYF. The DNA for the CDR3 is TGTGCCAGCAGCCCACCGACTAGCGGGGCCTACGAGCAGTACTTC.

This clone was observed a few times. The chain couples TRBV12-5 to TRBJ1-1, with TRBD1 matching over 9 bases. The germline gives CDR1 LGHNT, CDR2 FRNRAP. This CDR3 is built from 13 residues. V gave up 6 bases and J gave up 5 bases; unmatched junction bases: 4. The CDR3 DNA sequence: TGTGCTAGTGGACGGACAGGGGATACTGAAGCTTTCTTT. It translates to CASGRTGDTEAFF.

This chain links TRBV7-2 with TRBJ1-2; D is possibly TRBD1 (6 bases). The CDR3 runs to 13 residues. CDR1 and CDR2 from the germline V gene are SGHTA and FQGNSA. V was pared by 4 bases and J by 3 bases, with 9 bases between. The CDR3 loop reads CASSSQGYYGYTF. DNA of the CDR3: TGTGCCAGCAGCTCACAGGGATACTATGGCTACACCTTC. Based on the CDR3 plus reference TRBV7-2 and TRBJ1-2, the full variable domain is GAGVSQSPSNKVTEKGKDVELRCDPISGHTALYWYRQSLGQGLEFLIYFQGNSAPDKSGLPSDRFSAERTGGSVSTLTIQRTQQEDSAVYLCASSSQGYYGYTFGSGTRLTVV.

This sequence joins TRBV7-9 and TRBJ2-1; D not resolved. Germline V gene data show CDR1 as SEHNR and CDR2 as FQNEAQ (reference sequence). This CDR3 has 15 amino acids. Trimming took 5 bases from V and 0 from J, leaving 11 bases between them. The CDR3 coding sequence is TGTGCCAGCAGCCCAGTGGCTAGCTCCTACAATGAGCAGTTCTTC. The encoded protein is CASSPVASSYNEQFF. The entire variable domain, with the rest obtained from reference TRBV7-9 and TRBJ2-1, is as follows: DTGVSQNPRHKITKRGQNVTFRCDPISEHNRLYWYRQTLGQGPEFLTYFQNEAQLEKSRLLSDRFSAERPKGSFSTLEIQRTEQGDSAMYLCASSPVASSYNEQFFGPGTRLTVL.

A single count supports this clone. Written as DNA, the CDR3 is TGTGCCAGCAGCGTAGGGGCTAGCGGCGGTGAGCAGTTCTTC. Its translation is CASSVGASGGEQFF. The chain is built from TRBV9 and TRBJ2-1; TRBD2 matches 7 bases. Germline CDR1 reads SGDLS; CDR2 reads YYNGEE. Germline trimming cut 0 bases from V and 9 bases from J; bases unmatched to any gene: 6. The CDR3 loop spans 14 amino acids. The whole variable domain, remainder taken from reference TRBV9 and TRBJ2-1, is DSGVTQTPKHLITATGQRVTLRCSPRSGDLSVYWYQQSLDQGLQFLIQYYNGEERAKGNILERFSAQQFPDLHSELNLSSLELGDSALYFCASSVGASGGEQFFGPGTRLTVL.

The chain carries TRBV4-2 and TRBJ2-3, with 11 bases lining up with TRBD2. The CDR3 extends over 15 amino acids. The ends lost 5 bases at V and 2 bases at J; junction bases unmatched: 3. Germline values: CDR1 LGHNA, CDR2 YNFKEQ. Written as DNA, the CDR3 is TGTGCCAGCAGCACACTAGCGGGGGACACAGATACGCAGTATTTT. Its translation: CASSTLAGDTDTQYF.

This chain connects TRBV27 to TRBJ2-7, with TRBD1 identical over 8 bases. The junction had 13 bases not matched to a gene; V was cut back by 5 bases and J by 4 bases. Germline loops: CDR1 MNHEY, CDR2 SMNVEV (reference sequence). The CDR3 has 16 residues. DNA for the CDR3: TGTGCCAGCAGTGCCTCGGACAGGGAGGAAGGGTACGAGCAGTACTTC. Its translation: CASSASDREEGYEQYF.

The DNA of the CDR3 is TGTGCCAGCAGTCGAGACAGGGACGGCGAGCAGTACTTC. Translated, it gives CASSRDRDGEQYF. The chain joins TRBV6-1 to TRBJ2-7; TRBD1 agrees at 7 bases. V lost 5 bases, J lost 6 bases, and 7 bases stayed unmatched. The germline CDR1 and CDR2 sequences are MNHNS and SASEGT. The CDR3 loop spans 13 amino acids.